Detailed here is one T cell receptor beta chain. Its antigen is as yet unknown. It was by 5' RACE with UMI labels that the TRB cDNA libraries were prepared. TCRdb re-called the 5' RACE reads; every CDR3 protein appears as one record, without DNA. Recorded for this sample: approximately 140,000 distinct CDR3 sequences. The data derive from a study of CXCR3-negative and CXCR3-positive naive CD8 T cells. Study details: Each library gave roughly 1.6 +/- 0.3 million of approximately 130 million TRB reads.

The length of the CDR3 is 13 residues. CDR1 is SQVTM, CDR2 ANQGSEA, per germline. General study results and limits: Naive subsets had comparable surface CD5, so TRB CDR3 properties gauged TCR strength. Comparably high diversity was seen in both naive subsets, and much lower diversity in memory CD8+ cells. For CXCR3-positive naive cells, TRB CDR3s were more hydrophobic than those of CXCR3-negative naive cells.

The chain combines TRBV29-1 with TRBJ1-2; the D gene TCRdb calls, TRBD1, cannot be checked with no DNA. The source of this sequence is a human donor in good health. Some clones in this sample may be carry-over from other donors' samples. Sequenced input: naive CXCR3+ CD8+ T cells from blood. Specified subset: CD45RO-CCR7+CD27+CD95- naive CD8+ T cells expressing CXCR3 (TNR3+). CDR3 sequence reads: CSVAGQENYGYTF. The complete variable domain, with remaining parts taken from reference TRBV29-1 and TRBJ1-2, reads SAVISQKPSRDICQRGTSLTIQCQVDSQVTMMFWYRQQPGQSLTLIATANQGSEATYESGFVIDKFPISRPNLTFSTLTVSNMSPEDSSIYLCSVAGQENYGYTFGSGTRLTVV.